The 8 T cell receptor beta chains given below trace back to one sample, sequenced in a study of cytomegalovirus exposure and HLA in healthy donors. Vbeta (60) and Jbeta (13) primers were used in the PCR. Here immunoSEQ multiplex PCR was the method, and the copy in TCRdb shows in-frame clones only, minus some. The sample includes around 89,000 clones, approximately 84% seen only once; the top ten take about 1.2%. Sample: PBMCs. These receptors were collected from a girl under 10 years old in good health and CMV-seropositive.

This chain links TRBV27 with TRBJ2-7; 11 nucleotides line up with TRBD1. Per germline, CDR1 MNHEY and CDR2 SMNVEV (reference sequence). With 5 bases clipped from V and 4 bases from J, the junction kept 4 bases outside the gene matches. The CDR3 extends over 14 amino acids. DNA for the CDR3: TGTGCCAGCAGTCCCGGGACAGGGGGTTACGAGCAGTACTTC. Translating gives CASSPGTGGYEQYF.

This clone was counted a few times. The rearrangement links TRBV28 to TRBJ1-2; perhaps TRBD1 as D (6 bases). Germline-derived CDR1 and CDR2 are MDHEN and SYDVKM. Trimming shortened V by 4 bases and J by 6 bases, and 6 bases separated the two germline ends. The CDR3 is 11 amino acids. The CDR3 reads CASSYRDGYTF. CDR3 coding DNA: TGTGCCAGCAGTTACAGGGATGGCTACACCTTC.

The V call is TRBV7-2, the J call TRBJ1-2; D remains ambiguous. V dropped 6 bases and J dropped 4 bases, with 9 bases sitting between them. Germline V gene sequence: CDR1 SGHTA, CDR2 FQGNSA. The CDR3 consists of 12 residues. The CDR3 is CASRRVSYGYTF. Written as DNA, the CDR3 is TGTGCCAGCAGGAGGGTGAGCTATGGCTACACCTTC.

The V and J genes are TRBV7-3 and TRBJ1-1; D is unresolved. Between the trimmed V and J ends, which lost 2 bases and 5 bases, there was a span of 12 bases. Germline V gives CDR1 SGHTA, CDR2 FQGTGA. The CDR3 consists of 14 residues. The CDR3 spells CASSLGPGGTEAFF. The CDR3 DNA is TGTGCCAGCAGCTTAGGCCCCGGAGGTACTGAAGCTTTCTTT.

The chain links TRBV29-1 to TRBJ2-7; TRBD1 agrees at 8 bases. V shed 7 bases, J shed 1 base, and the junction held 6 bases outside the gene matches. Germline assignment: CDR1 SQVTM and CDR2 ANQGSEA. This CDR3 spans 13 amino acids. CDR3 sequence reads: CSARDRQSYEQYF. The CDR3 DNA reads as TGCAGCGCCCGGGACAGGCAATCCTACGAGCAGTACTTC.

The rearrangement uses TRBV28 and TRBJ2-5; 14 nucleotides match TRBD2. Germline V lookup: CDR1 MDHEN, CDR2 SYDVKM. The V and J ends lost 4 bases and 5 bases, in that order; junction bases with no gene match: 18. The CDR3 consists of 20 residues. In DNA form, the CDR3 reads TGTGCCAGCAGTTCGACCACAGCCTTCTGGACTAGCGGGAGGCGGGAGACCCAGTACTTC. Encoded protein: CASSSTTAFWTSGRRETQYF.

This clone was recorded only once. The chain carries TRBV29-1 and TRBJ2-6; the D is unclear. This CDR3 has 15 amino acids. The germline gives CDR1 SQVTM, CDR2 ANQGSEA. Trimming took 2 bases from V and 1 from J, leaving 9 bases between them. The CDR3 protein is CSVELPGSGANVLTF. The CDR3 nucleotides read TGCAGCGTTGAACTGCCGGGTTCTGGGGCCAACGTCCTGACTTTC.

This rearrangement joins TRBV28 to TRBJ1-3; D may be TRBD1 (5 bases). The CDR3 is 15 amino acids. Per germline, CDR1 MDHEN and CDR2 SYDVKM. The V gene lost 4 bases and the J gene lost 0 bases, with 10 bases spanning the gap. The CDR3 DNA sequence: TGTGCCAGCAGTTCCTTGACAGCCTCTGGAAACACCATATATTTT. Protein sequence: CASSSLTASGNTIYF.